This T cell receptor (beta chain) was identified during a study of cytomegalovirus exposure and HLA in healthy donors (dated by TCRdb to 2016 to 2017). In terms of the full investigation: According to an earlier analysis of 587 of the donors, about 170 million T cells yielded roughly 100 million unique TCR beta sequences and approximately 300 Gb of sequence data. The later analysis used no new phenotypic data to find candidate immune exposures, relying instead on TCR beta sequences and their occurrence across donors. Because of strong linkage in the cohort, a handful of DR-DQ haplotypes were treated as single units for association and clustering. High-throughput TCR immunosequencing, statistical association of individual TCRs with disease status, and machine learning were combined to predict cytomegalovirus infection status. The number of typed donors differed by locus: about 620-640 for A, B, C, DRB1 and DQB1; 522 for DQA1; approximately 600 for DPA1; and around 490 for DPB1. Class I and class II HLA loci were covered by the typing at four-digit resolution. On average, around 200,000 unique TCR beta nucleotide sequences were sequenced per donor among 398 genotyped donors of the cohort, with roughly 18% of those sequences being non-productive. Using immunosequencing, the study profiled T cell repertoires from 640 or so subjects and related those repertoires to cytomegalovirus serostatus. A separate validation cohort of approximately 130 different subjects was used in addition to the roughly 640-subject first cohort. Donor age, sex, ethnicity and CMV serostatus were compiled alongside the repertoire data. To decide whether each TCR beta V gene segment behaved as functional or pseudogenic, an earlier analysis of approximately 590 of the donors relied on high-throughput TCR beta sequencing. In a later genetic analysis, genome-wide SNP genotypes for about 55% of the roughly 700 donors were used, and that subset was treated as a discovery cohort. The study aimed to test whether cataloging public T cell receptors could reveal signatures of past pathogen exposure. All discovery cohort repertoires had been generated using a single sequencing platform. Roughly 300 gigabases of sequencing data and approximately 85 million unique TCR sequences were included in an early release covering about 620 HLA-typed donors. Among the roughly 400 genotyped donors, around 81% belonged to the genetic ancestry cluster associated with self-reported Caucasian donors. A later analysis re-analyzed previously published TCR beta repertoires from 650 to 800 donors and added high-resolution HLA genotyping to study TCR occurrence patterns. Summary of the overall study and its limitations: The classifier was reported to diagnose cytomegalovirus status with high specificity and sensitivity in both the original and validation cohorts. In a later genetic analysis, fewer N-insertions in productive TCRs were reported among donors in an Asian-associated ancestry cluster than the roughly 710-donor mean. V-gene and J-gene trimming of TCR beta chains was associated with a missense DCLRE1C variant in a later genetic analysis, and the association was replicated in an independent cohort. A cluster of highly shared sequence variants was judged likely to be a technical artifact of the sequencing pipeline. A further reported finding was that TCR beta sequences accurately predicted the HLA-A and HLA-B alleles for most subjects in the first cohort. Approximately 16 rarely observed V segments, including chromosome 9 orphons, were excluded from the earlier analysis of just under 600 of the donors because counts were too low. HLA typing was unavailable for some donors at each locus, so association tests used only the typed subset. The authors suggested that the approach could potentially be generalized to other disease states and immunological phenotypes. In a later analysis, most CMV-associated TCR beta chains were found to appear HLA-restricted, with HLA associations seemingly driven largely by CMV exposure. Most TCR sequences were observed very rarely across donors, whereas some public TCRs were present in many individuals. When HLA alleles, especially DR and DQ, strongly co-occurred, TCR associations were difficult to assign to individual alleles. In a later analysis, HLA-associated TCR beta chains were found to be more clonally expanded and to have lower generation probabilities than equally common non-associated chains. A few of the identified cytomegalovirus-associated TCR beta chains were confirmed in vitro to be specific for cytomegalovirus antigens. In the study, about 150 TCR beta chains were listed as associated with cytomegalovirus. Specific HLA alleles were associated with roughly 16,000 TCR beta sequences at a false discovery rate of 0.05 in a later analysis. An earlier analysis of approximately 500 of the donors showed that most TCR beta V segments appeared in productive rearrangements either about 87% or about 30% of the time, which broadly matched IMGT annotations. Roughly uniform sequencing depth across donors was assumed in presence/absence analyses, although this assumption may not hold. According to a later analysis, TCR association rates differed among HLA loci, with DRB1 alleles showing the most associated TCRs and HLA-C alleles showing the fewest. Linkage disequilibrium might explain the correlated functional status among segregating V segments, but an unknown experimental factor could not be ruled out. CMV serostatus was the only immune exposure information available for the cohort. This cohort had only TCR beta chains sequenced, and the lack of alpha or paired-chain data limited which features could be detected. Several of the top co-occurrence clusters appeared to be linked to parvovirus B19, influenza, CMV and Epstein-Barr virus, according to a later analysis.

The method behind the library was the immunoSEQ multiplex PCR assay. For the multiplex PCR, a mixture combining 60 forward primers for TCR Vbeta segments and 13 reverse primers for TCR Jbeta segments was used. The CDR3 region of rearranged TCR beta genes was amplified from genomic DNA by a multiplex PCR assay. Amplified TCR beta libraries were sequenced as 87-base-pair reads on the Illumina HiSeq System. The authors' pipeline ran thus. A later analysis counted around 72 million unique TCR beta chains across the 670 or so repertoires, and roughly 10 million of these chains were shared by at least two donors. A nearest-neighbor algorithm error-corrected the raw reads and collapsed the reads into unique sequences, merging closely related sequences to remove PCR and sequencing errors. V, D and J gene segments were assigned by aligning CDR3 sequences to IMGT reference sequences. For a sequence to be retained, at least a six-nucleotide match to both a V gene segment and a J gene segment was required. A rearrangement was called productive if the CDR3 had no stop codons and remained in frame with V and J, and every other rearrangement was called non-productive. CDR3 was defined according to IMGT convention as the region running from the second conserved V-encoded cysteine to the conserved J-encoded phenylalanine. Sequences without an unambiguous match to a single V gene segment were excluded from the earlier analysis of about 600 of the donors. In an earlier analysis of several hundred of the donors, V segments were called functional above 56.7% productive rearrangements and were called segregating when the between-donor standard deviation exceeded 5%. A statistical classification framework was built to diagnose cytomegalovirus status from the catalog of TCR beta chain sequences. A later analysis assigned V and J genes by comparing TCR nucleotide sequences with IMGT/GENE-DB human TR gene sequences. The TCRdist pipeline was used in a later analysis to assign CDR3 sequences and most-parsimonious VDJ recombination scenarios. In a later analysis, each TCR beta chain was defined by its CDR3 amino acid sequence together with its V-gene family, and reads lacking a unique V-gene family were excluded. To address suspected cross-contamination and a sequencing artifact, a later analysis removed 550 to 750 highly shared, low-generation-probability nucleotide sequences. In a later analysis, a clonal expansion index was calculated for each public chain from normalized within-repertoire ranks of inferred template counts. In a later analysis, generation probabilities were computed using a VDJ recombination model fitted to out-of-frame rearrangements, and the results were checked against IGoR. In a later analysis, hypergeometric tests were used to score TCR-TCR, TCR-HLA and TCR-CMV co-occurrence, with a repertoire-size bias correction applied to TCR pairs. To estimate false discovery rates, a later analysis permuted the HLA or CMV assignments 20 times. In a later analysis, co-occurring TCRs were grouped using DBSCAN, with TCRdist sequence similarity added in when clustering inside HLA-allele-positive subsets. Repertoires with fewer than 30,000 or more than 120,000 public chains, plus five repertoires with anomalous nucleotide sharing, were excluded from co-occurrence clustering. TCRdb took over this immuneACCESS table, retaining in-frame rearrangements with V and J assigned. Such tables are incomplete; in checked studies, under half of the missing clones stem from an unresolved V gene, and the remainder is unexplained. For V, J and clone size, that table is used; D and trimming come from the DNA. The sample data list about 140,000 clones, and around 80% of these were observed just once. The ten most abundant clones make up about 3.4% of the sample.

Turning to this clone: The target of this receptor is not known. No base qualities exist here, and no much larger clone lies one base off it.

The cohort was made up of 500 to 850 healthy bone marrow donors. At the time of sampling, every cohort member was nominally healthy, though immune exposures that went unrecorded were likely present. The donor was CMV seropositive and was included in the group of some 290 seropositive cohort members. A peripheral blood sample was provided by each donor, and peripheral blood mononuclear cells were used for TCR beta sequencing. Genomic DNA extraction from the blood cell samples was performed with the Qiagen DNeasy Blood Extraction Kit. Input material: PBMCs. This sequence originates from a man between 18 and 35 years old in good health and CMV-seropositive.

The DNA sequence is given as TGTGCCATCAGTGCCCTGACAGGGTCCTACAATGAGCAGTTCTTC. Its coded protein is CAISALTGSYNEQFF. The rearrangement joined TRBV10-3 to TRBJ2-1; TRBD1 agrees with 7 junctional bases. CDR3 length: 15 amino acids, cysteine to phenylalanine. Just CDR3 DNA is preserved here, 45 bases in frame from base 1. The germline V gene encodes CDR1 ENHRY and CDR2 SYGVKD. V trim: 4 bases; J trim: 1 base; unmatched bases: 4.